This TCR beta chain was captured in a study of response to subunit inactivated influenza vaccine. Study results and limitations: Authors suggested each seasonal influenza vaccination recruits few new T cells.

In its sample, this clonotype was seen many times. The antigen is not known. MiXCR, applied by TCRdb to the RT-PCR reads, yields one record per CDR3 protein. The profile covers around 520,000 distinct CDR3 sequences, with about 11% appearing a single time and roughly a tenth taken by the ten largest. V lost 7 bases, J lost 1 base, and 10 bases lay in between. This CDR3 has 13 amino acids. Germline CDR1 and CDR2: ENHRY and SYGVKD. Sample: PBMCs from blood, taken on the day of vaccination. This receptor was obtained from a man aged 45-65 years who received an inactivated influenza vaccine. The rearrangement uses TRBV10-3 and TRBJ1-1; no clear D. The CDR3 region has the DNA TGTGCCATCAAGGAAGAAGAGAACACTGAAGCTTTCTTT. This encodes CAIKEEENTEAFF.